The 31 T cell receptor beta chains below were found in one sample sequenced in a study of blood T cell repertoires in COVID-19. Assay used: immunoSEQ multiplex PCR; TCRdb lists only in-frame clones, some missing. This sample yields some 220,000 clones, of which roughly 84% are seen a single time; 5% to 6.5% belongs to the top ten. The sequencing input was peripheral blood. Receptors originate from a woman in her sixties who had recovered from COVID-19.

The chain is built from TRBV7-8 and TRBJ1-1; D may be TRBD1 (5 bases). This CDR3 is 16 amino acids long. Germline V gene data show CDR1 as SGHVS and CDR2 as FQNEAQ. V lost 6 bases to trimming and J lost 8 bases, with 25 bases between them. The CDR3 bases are TGTGCCAGCAGTATTTGGGGGGGTCAGGGCCCTTCCGAAGCTTTCTTT. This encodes CASSIWGGQGPSEAFF.

This CDR3 is CATSDSDRASTGELFF. DNA of the CDR3: TGTGCCACCAGTGACTCGGACAGGGCTTCCACCGGGGAGCTGTTTTTT. The chain carries TRBV24-1 and TRBJ2-2; 8 bases match TRBD1. In germline, CDR1 is KGHDR, CDR2 SFDVKD. After removal of 4 bases from V and 4 bases from J, the junction contained 7 bases not matched to a gene. This CDR3 is built from 16 residues.

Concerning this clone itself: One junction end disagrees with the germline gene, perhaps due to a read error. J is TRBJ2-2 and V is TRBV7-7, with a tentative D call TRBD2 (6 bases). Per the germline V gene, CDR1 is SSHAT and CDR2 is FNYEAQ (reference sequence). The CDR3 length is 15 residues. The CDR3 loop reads CASSPGGSYTGELFF. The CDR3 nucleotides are TGTGCTAGCAGCCCCGGGGGTTCCTACACCGGGGAGCTGTTTTTT.

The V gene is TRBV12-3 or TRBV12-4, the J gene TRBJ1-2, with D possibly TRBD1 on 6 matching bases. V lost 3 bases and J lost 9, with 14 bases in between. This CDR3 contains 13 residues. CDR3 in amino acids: CASSLWAGESYTF. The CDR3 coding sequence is TGTGCCAGCAGTTTGTGGGCAGGGGAAAGCTACACCTTC.

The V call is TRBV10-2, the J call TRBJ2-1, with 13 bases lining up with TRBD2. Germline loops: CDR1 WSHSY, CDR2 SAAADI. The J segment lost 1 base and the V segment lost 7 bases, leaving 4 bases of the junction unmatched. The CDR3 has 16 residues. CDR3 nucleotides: TGCGCCAGCAAACTAGCGGGGGGGCTGTCCTACAATGAGCAGTTCTTC. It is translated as CASKLAGGLSYNEQFF.

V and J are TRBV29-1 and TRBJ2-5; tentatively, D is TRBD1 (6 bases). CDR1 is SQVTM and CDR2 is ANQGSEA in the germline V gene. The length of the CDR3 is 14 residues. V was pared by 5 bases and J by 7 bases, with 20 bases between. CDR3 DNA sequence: TGCAGCGTTTATGATCAGGGGAGAGTAGGGACCCAGTACTTC. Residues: CSVYDQGRVGTQYF.

The CDR3 region is CATGRDRGEREKLFF. Here the CDR3 DNA reads TGTGCCACCGGCCGGGACAGGGGCGAAAGGGAAAAACTGTTTTTT. The chain employs TRBV15 and TRBJ1-4, with 10 bases aligning to TRBD1. V lost 8 bases, J lost 8 bases, and 11 bases stayed unmatched. Germline V gene lookup returns CDR1 LNHNV and CDR2 YYDKDF (reference sequence). This CDR3 contains 15 residues.

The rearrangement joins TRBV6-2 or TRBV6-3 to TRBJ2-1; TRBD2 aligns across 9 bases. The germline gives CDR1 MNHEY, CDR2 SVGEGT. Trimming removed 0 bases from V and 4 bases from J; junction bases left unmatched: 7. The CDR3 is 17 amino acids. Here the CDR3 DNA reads TGTGCCAGCAGTTACTCGGAGTGGCGGGGGGGATACAATGAGCAGTTCTTC. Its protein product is CASSYSEWRGGYNEQFF.

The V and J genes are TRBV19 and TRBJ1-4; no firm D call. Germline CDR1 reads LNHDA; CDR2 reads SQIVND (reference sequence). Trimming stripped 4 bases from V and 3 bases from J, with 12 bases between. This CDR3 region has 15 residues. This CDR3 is CASSSDQQSNEKLFF. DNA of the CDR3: TGTGCCAGTAGTAGCGATCAACAGTCTAATGAAAAACTGTTTTTT.

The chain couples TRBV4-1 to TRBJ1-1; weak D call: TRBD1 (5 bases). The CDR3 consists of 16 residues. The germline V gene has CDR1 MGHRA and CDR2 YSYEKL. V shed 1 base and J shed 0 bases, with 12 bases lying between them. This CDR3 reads CASSQVRANMNTEAFF. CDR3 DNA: TGCGCCAGCAGCCAAGTCAGGGCCAACATGAACACTGAAGCTTTCTTT.

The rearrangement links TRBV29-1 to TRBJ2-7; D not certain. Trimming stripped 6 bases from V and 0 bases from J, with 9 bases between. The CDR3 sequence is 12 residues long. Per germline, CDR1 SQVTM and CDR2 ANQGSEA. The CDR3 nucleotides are TGCAGCGTCCACCGGTACTCCTACGAGCAGTACTTC. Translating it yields CSVHRYSYEQYF.

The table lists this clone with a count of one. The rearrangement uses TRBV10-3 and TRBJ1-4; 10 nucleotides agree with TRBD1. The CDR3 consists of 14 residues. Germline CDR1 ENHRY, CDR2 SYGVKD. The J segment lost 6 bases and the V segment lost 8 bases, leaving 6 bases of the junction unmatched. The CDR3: CAIGLTGGDEKLFF. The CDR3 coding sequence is TGTGCCATCGGATTGACAGGGGGCGATGAAAAACTGTTTTTT.

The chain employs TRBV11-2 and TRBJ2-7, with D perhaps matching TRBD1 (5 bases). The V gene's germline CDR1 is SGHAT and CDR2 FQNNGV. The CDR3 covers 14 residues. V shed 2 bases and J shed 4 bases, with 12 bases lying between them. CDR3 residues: CASSLSGPRYEQYF. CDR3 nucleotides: TGTGCCAGCAGCTTATCAGGGCCCCGGTACGAGCAGTACTTC.

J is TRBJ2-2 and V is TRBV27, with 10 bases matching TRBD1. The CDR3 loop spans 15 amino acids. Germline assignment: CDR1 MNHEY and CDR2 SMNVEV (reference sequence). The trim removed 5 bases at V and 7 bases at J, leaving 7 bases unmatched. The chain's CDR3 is CASSPTTGGLGELFF. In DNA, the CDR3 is TGTGCCAGCAGTCCCACGACAGGGGGCCTCGGGGAGCTGTTTTTT.

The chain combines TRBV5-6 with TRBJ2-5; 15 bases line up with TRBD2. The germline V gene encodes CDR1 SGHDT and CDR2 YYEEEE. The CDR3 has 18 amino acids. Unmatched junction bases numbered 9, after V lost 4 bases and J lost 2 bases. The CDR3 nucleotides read TGTGCCAGCAGCCCAACGGGACTAGCGGGGGGACAACAAGAGACCCAGTACTTC. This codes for CASSPTGLAGGQQETQYF.

The CDR3 bases are TGTGCCATCAGTGCTGGTCGACAAGAGCCCCGGGAGCTGTTTTTT. It encodes CAISAGRQEPRELFF. V usage is TRBV10-3 and J usage is TRBJ2-2; D is unresolved. This CDR3 has 15 residues. Germline V lookup: CDR1 ENHRY, CDR2 SYGVKD. V was pared by 4 bases and J by 9 bases, with 18 bases between.

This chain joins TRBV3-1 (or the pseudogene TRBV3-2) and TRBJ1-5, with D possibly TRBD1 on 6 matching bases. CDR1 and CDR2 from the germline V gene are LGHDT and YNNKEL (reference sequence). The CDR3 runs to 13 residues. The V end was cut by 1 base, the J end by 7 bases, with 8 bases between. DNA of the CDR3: TGTGCCAGCAGCCAAGTTGGGGGCCAGCCCCAGCATTTT. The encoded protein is CASSQVGGQPQHF.

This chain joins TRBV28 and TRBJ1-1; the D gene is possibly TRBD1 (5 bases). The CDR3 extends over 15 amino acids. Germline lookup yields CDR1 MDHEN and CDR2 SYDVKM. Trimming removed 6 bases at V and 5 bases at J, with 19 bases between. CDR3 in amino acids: CASSLLNQGFTEAFF. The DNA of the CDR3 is TGTGCCAGCAGCCTCCTTAATCAGGGTTTTACTGAAGCTTTCTTT.

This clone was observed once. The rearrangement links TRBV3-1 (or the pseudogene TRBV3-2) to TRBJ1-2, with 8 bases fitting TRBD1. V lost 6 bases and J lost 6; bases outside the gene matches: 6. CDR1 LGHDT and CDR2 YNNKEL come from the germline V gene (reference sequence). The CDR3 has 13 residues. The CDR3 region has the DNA TGTGCCAGCAGACTCGGACAGGGAGATGGCTACACCTTC. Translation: CASRLGQGDGYTF.

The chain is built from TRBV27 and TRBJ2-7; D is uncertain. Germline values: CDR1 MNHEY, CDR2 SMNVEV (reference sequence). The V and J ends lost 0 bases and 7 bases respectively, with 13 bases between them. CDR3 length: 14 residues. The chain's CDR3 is CASSLSNSYLEQYF. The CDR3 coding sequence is TGTGCCAGCAGTTTATCGAACAGTTATCTTGAGCAGTACTTC.

CDR3 sequence: CASSVQRTRHDEQFF. CDR3 DNA sequence: TGTGCCAGCAGCGTCCAACGGACTAGGCACGATGAGCAGTTCTTC. The V and J genes are TRBV6-5 and TRBJ2-1, with 7 bases aligning to TRBD2. The CDR3 loop spans 15 amino acids. V shed 6 bases and J 8 bases; nucleotides not matched to a gene: 13. CDR1 and CDR2 (germline): MNHEY, SVGAGI.

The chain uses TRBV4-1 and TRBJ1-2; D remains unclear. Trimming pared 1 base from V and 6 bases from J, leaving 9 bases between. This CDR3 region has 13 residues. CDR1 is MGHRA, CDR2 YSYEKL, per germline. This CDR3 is CASSQVIGNGYTF. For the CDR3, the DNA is TGCGCCAGCAGCCAAGTCATCGGGAATGGCTACACCTTC.

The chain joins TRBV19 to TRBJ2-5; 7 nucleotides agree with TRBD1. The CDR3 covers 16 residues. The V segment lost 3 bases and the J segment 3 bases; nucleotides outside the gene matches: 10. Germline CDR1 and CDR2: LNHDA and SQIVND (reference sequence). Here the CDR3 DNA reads TGTGCCAGTAGTATGGGTAGGGACAGTCGCGAAGAGACCCAGTACTTC. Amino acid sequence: CASSMGRDSREETQYF.

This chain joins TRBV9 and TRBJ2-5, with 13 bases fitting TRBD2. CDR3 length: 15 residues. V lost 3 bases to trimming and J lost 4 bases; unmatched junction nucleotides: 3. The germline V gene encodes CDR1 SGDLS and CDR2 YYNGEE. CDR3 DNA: TGTGCCAGCAGCGGGACTAGCGGGGGATCAGAGACCCAGTACTTC. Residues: CASSGTSGGSETQYF.

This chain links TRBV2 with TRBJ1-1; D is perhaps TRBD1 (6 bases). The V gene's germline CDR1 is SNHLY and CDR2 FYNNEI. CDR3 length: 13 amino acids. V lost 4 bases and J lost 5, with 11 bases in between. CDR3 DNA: TGTGCCAGCAGTGGTGCAGGGGTGACTGAAGCTTTCTTT. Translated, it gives CASSGAGVTEAFF. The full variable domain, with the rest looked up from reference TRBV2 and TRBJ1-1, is EPEVTQTPSHQVTQMGQEVILRCVPISNHLYFYWYRQILGQKVEFLVSFYNNEISEKSEIFDDQFSVERPDGSNFTLKIRSTKLEDSAMYFCASSGAGVTEAFFGQGTRLTVV.

In nucleotides, the CDR3 is TGTGCCAGCAGCCCTCACAGGGGGCAATGGTCCGAGCAGTACTTC. Amino acids: CASSPHRGQWSEQYF. This chain links TRBV9 with TRBJ2-7, with 9 bases matching TRBD1. V lost 4 bases to trimming and J lost 6 bases; unmatched junction nucleotides: 11. Germline V gene data show CDR1 as SGDLS and CDR2 as YYNGEE. There are 15 residues in the CDR3.

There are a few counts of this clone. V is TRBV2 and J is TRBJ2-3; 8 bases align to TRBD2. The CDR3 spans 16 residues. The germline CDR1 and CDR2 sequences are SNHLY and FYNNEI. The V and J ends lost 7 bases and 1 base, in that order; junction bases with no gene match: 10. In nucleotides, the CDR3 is TGTGCCAGCACTCTCACGAGCGGGGGAGGCACAGATACGCAGTATTTT. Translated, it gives CASTLTSGGGTDTQYF. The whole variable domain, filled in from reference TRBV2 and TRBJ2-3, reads EPEVTQTPSHQVTQMGQEVILRCVPISNHLYFYWYRQILGQKVEFLVSFYNNEISEKSEIFDDQFSVERPDGSNFTLKIRSTKLEDSAMYFCASTLTSGGGTDTQYFGPGTRLTVL.

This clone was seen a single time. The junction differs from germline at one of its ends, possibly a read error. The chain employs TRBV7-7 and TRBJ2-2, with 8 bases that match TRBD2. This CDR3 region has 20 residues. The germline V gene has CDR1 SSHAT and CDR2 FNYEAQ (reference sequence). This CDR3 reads CASSLRVSSGPYQGTGELFF. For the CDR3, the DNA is TGTGCTAGCAGCTTACGGGTCTCTAGCGGGCCTTACCAGGGCACCGGGGAGCTGTTTTTT.

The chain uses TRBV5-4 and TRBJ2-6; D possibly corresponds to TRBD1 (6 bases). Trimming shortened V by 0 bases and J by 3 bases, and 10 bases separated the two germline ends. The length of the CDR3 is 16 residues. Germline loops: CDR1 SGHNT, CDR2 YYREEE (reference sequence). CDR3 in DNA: TGTGCCAGCAGCTTGGGGGGGCTGTATGGGGCCAACGTCCTGACTTTC. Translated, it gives CASSLGGLYGANVLTF.

The chain's CDR3 is CASSIDTFSGNTIYF. In nucleotides, the CDR3 is TGTGCCAGCAGTATCGACACCTTCTCTGGAAACACCATATATTTT. This chain links TRBV5-4 with TRBJ1-3; no clear D. The CDR3 runs 15 residues. CDR1 SGHNT and CDR2 YYREEE come from the germline V gene (reference sequence). V was clipped by 5 bases and J by 0 bases, with 12 bases between them.

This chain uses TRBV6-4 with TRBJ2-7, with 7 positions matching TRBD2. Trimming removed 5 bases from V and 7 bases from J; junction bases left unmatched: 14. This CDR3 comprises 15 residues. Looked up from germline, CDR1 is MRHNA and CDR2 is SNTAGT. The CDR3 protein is CASSPSGGPAWEQYF. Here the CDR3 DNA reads TGTGCCAGCAGTCCGTCGGGGGGTCCAGCGTGGGAGCAGTACTTC.